One T cell receptor beta chain is described in this entry. TCRdb's copy holds only in-frame clones and misses some; the assay was immunoSEQ multiplex PCR. The sample contains around 400,000 clones, around 82% of which appear only once. The data were taken from a study of Ad26.COV2.S vaccination and SARS-CoV-2 variants. The treatment here: roughly 20 received Ad26.COV2.S at low or high dose, single or two shots; a few received placebo; per-sample allocation not given. Sample collection was performed on day 63 after the first vaccine or placebo injection. Trimming took 4 bases from V and 0 from J; bases not matched to a gene: 7. The CDR3 length is 16 residues. In germline, CDR1 is MDHEN, CDR2 SYDVKM.

The TCR sequence derives from a person between 18 and 65 years old who received the Ad26.COV2.S COVID-19 vaccine or a placebo. The material sequenced was peripheral blood, taken in a trial of Ad26.COV2.S vaccine versus placebo. The chain uses TRBV28 and TRBJ2-7; 9 bases fit TRBD1. CDR3 sequence: CASSSPGQGTSYEQYF. The CDR3 DNA is TGTGCCAGCAGTTCACCCGGACAGGGGACCTCCTACGAGCAGTACTTC.